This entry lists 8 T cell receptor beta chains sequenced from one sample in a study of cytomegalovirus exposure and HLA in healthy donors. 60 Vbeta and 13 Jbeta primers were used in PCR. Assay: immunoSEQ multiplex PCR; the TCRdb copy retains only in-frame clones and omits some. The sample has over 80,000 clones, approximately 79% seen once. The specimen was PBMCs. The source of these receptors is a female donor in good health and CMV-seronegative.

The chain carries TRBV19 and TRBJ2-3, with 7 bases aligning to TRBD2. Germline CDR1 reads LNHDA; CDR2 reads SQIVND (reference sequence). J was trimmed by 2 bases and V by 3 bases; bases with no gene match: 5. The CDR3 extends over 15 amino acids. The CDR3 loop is CASSIVAGDTDTQYF. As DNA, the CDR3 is TGTGCCAGTAGTATCGTGGCGGGAGACACAGATACGCAGTATTTT.

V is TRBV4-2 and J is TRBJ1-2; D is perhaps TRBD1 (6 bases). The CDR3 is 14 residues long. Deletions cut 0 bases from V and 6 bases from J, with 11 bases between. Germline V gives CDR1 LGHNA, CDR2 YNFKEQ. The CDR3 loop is CASSQDTGLNGYTF. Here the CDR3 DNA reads TGTGCCAGCAGCCAAGATACAGGGCTCAATGGCTACACCTTC.

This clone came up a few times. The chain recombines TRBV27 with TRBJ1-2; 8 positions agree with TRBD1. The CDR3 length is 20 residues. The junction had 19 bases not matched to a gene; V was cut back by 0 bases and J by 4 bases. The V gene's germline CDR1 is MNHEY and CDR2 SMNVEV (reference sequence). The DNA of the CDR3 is TGTGCCAGCAGTTTATCCGGACGGGACAGGTTCGGTACGTCTCCCTATGGCTACACCTTC. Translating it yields CASSLSGRDRFGTSPYGYTF.

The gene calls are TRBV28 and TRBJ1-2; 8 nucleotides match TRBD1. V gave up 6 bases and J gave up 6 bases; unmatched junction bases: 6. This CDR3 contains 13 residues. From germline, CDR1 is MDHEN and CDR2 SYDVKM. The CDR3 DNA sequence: TGTGCCAGCAGACCGACAGGGGTGAATGGCTACACCTTC. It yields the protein CASRPTGVNGYTF.

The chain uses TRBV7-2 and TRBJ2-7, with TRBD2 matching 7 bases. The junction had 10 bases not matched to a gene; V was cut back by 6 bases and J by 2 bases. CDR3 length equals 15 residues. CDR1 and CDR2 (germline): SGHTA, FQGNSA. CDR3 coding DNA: TGTGCCAGCAGTCGCATAGCGGGCCCGGCCTACGAGCAGTACTTC. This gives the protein CASSRIAGPAYEQYF. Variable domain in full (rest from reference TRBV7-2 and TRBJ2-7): GAGVSQSPSNKVTEKGKDVELRCDPISGHTALYWYRQSLGQGLEFLIYFQGNSAPDKSGLPSDRFSAERTGGSVSTLTIQRTQQEDSAVYLCASSRIAGPAYEQYFGPGTRLTVT.

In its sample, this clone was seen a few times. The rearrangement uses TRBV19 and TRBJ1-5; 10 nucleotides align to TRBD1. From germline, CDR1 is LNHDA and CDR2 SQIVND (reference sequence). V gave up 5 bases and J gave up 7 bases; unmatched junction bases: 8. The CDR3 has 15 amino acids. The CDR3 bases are TGTGCCAGTAGTTGGGGGGACAGGGGTTTCCAGCCCCAGCATTTT. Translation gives CASSWGDRGFQPQHF.

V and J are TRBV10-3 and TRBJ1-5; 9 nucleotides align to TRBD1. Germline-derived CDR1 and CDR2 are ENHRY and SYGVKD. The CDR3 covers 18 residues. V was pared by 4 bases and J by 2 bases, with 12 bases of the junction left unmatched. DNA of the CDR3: TGTGCCATCAGTGCCTCGGACAGGGGTGTAGGCGGCAATCAGCCCCAGCATTTT. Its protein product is CAISASDRGVGGNQPQHF.

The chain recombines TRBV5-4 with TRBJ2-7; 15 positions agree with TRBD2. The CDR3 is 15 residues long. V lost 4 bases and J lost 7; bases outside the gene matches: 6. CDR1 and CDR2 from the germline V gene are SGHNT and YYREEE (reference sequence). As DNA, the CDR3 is TGTGCCAGCAGCCTTGGGACTAGCGGGGGGAGGGAGCAGTACTTC. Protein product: CASSLGTSGGREQYF.